Included here is one TCR beta chain sequence, with context. The antigen remains unidentified. This entry belongs to a study of shared clonotypes between healthy human individuals. Findings and limits, study-wide: Some naive CD4 clonotypes, about 5.5%, turned up in common across several donors. Among donors, sharing of clonotypes was expected to be affected by sequencing depth. Larger richness was generally estimated for naive than memory subsets.

TCRdb's copy holds only in-frame clones and misses some; the assay was immunoSEQ multiplex PCR. The sample shows 2 million to 3 million clones, more than 85% of them seen only once. Healthy and HIV-negative, the adult donors had no recent acute infections or vaccinations. The sequence was collected from a man aged 18 to 29 in good health. Some clones in this sample may be carry-over from other donors' samples. Input material: naive CD4+ T cells from PBMCs. Subset: CD45RA+ positively selected.

CDR3 residues: CASSWWAYNEQFF. The DNA of the CDR3 is TGCGCCAGCAGCTGGTGGGCCTACAATGAGCAGTTCTTC. The V call is TRBV5-1, the J call TRBJ2-1; no firm D call. Germline assignment: CDR1 SGHRS and CDR2 YFSETQ. This CDR3 region has 13 residues. The V gene lost 3 bases and the J gene lost 2 bases, with 6 bases spanning the gap.